This T cell receptor beta chain is drawn from a study of blood T cell repertoires in COVID-19. Libraries were prepared by immunoSEQ multiplex PCR; TCRdb keeps only in-frame clonotypes and omits some of them. The sample holds about 140,000 clones, 82% seen once. The ends lost 4 bases at V and 1 base at J; junction bases unmatched: 8. CDR1 SEHNR and CDR2 FQNEAQ come from the germline V gene (reference sequence). The CDR3 consists of 18 residues. Material for sequencing was peripheral blood. The sequence derives from a woman of 80 years or more with acute or convalescent COVID-19. The genes are TRBV7-9 and TRBJ2-1; 12 bases agree with TRBD2. DNA of the CDR3: TGTGCCAGCAGCTCACGGCCTGGACTAGCGGGATCCTACAATGAGCAGTTCTTC. This gives the protein CASSSRPGLAGSYNEQFF.